The following is a T cell receptor beta chain sequence with its context. The target antigen is unknown. Nonspecific anti-CD3/anti-CD28 bead stimulation represents the broad CD4+ T cell repertoire. Sorting selected CD4+ T cells upregulating both CD40 ligand and CD69. For at least 4 years, plasma HIV-1 RNA was undetectable (<50 copies/mL). The sample comes from a study of persistence of HIV-infected CD4 T cells. The CDR3 extends over 14 amino acids. The ends lost 4 bases at V and 4 bases at J; junction bases unmatched: 3. From germline, CDR1 is SGHTA and CDR2 FQGTGA. This was the immunoSEQ version 4 assay in survey mode. TCRdb's table, derived via immunoSEQ multiplex PCR, lists solely in-frame clones and lacks some. The sample has 40,000 or so clones, around 90% seen once.

The sample was CD4+ T cells sorted from PBMCs after approximately 19-hour stimulation, taken from a patient who received antiretroviral therapy. This chain connects TRBV7-3 to TRBJ2-1, with 8 nucleotides matching TRBD1. The TCR sequence derives from an adult woman with HIV who was CMV-seropositive. CDR3 DNA: TGTGCCAGCAGCTCGACAGGGGCTTACAATGAGCAGTTCTTC. Encoded protein: CASSSTGAYNEQFF.